This is a list of T cell receptor beta chains from one sample in a study of blood T cells in healthy people across ages. TCRdb re-derived calls from the 5' RACE reads in MiXCR, one entry per CDR3 protein. The sample carries over 1,500,000 distinct CDR3 sequences, around 48% recorded once. Sequenced input: blood. The receptors shown here come from a woman aged 40-49 years in good health. CDR3s include the opening cysteine and the closing phenylalanine or tryptophan. The order of the fields is clone size, J gene, D gene, V gene, CDR3 DNA, CDR3 protein. A D gene is named only where the DNA matches it firmly. Not all rows give a size; the values are once, few, many and, for expanded clones, a class.

clone size: NA; J gene: TRBJ1-6; D gene: NA; V gene: TRBV9; CDR3 DNA: TGTGCCAGCAGCGTGGACTCGAATAATTCACCCCTCCACTTT; CDR3 protein: CASSVDSNNSPLHF
clone size: few; J gene: TRBJ2-5; D gene: TRBD2; V gene: TRBV10-3; CDR3 DNA: TGTGCCATCAGTGTGGTAGCGGGGCAAGAGTCCCAGTACTTC; CDR3 protein: CAISVVAGQESQYF
clone size: NA; J gene: TRBJ1-2; D gene: TRBD1; V gene: TRBV6-6; CDR3 DNA: TGTGCCAGCAGTTACTCCAGGGACAGGGAGGTTTACTATGGCTACACCTTC; CDR3 protein: CASSYSRDREVYYGYTF
clone size: few; J gene: TRBJ1-2; D gene: NA; V gene: TRBV4-1; CDR3 DNA: TGCGCCAGCAGCCATCGCAATTCGGATGGCTACACCTTC; CDR3 protein: CASSHRNSDGYTF
clone size: NA; J gene: TRBJ2-1; D gene: NA; V gene: TRBV15; CDR3 DNA: TGTGCCACCAGCAGAGATCTGGGGAGCGGACCCTACAATGAGCAGTTCTTC; CDR3 protein: CATSRDLGSGPYNEQFF
clone size: NA; J gene: TRBJ2-4; D gene: NA; V gene: TRBV20-1; CDR3 DNA: TGCAGTGCTGATAGAGAAACAACATGTTTCAAAAACATTCAGTACTTC; CDR3 protein: CSADRETTCFKNIQYF
clone size: NA; J gene: TRBJ2-7; D gene: TRBD1; V gene: TRBV7-6; CDR3 DNA: TGTGCCAGCAGCTTAGCGAGGACAGGGGTCGAGCAGTACTTC; CDR3 protein: CASSLARTGVEQYF
clone size: NA; J gene: TRBJ2-1; D gene: NA; V gene: TRBV7-9; CDR3 DNA: TGCGCCAGCAGCTTGACTGGGGCGAATGAGCAGTTCTTC; CDR3 protein: CASSLTGANEQFF
clone size: NA; J gene: TRBJ2-1; D gene: TRBD2; V gene: TRBV23-1; CDR3 DNA: TGCGCCAGCAGTCAATCGTCCGGGACTAGCGGGGGGGGGCGACCTTACAATGAGCAGTTCTTC; CDR3 protein: CASSQSSGTSGGGRPYNEQFF
clone size: NA; J gene: TRBJ2-1; D gene: NA; V gene: TRBV7-2; CDR3 DNA: TGTGCCAGCAGCTTGGACAGACGGGAAGGGGGTGAGCAGTTCTTC; CDR3 protein: CASSLDRREGGEQFF
clone size: few; J gene: TRBJ2-1; D gene: NA; V gene: TRBV13; CDR3 DNA: TGTGCCAGCAGCTTATCTTCGGGGGAGTCCTACAATGAGCAGTTCTTC; CDR3 protein: CASSLSSGESYNEQFF
clone size: few; J gene: TRBJ2-3; D gene: NA; V gene: TRBV12-3/TRBV12-4; CDR3 DNA: TGTGCCAGCAGTTCCCCGGCGGTCCGACAGACAGATACGCAGTATTTT; CDR3 protein: CASSSPAVRQTDTQYF
clone size: NA; J gene: TRBJ1-2; D gene: NA; V gene: TRBV20-1; CDR3 DNA: TGCAGTGCTGTGTGGGTCTATGGCTACACCTTC; CDR3 protein: CSAVWVYGYTF
clone size: few; J gene: TRBJ2-3; D gene: TRBD1; V gene: TRBV7-3; CDR3 DNA: TGTGCCAGCGGGACAGGGCCAGATACGCAGTATTTT; CDR3 protein: CASGTGPDTQYF
clone size: NA; J gene: TRBJ2-5; D gene: NA; V gene: TRBV10-1; CDR3 DNA: TGCGCCAGCAGTGATAGCGCGGTCAAGTGGGAGACCCAGTACTTC; CDR3 protein: CASSDSAVKWETQYF
clone size: NA; J gene: TRBJ1-4; D gene: NA; V gene: TRBV6-5; CDR3 DNA: TGTGCCAGCAAACAGAATGAAAAACTGTTTTTT; CDR3 protein: CASKQNEKLFF
clone size: few; J gene: TRBJ2-5; D gene: TRBD1; V gene: TRBV29-1; CDR3 DNA: TGCAGCGACCTGACAGGGGAAGAGACCCAGTACTTC; CDR3 protein: CSDLTGEETQYF
clone size: few; J gene: TRBJ2-7; D gene: NA; V gene: TRBV9; CDR3 DNA: TGTGCCAGCAGCGCCAATTCTTACGAGCAGTACTTC; CDR3 protein: CASSANSYEQYF
clone size: NA; J gene: TRBJ1-6; D gene: TRBD1; V gene: TRBV4-2; CDR3 DNA: TGTGCCAGCAGCGCTGACAGGGGAGTATCCCTCCACTTT; CDR3 protein: CASSADRGVSLHF
clone size: NA; J gene: TRBJ2-5; D gene: TRBD2; V gene: TRBV5-1; CDR3 DNA: TGCGCCAGCAGCGGGGCCCTGACTAGCGGCCAAGAGACCCAGTACTTC; CDR3 protein: CASSGALTSGQETQYF
clone size: few; J gene: TRBJ2-1; D gene: TRBD2; V gene: TRBV7-2; CDR3 DNA: TGTGCCAGCAGCTTCTCTAGCGGGGGAGTTTACAATGAGCAGTTCTTC; CDR3 protein: CASSFSSGGVYNEQFF
clone size: NA; J gene: TRBJ1-6; D gene: NA; V gene: TRBV9; CDR3 DNA: TGTGCCAGCAGCGTCCTACAGGGTATAGGTTCACCCCTCCACTTT; CDR3 protein: CASSVLQGIGSPLHF
clone size: NA; J gene: TRBJ1-2; D gene: TRBD1; V gene: TRBV7-2; CDR3 DNA: TGTGCCAGCACCCGACAGGGAGGTCCCTATGGCTACACCTTC; CDR3 protein: CASTRQGGPYGYTF
clone size: NA; J gene: TRBJ2-3; D gene: TRBD2; V gene: TRBV6-1; CDR3 DNA: TGTGCCAGCAGTGGCCAGCGGGGGCTCACAGATACGCAGTATTTT; CDR3 protein: CASSGQRGLTDTQYF
clone size: NA; J gene: TRBJ1-2; D gene: TRBD1; V gene: TRBV6-1; CDR3 DNA: TGTGCCAGCAGTGATGCCTGGGGGACAGCCGATTCCGCGAGGGGCTACACCTTC; CDR3 protein: CASSDAWGTADSARGYTF
clone size: NA; J gene: TRBJ2-3; D gene: TRBD2; V gene: TRBV4-2; CDR3 DNA: TGTGCCAGCAGCCAAGAAGGGACTAGCGGATTGTTAGATACGCAGTATTTT; CDR3 protein: CASSQEGTSGLLDTQYF
clone size: few; J gene: TRBJ1-2; D gene: NA; V gene: TRBV7-2; CDR3 DNA: TGTGCCAGCAGCGCCACAGGGTTTCATGGCTACACCTTC; CDR3 protein: CASSATGFHGYTF
clone size: NA; J gene: TRBJ2-2; D gene: NA; V gene: TRBV11-3; CDR3 DNA: TGTGCCAGCAGCTTAGGCCCGGGGTCGAACACCGGGGAGCTGTTTTTT; CDR3 protein: CASSLGPGSNTGELFF
clone size: few; J gene: TRBJ2-3; D gene: TRBD2; V gene: TRBV5-1; CDR3 DNA: TGCGCCAGCAGCTTCGATTCAGCGGGGGGGGCAGATACGCAGTATTTT; CDR3 protein: CASSFDSAGGADTQYF
clone size: NA; J gene: TRBJ2-7; D gene: NA; V gene: TRBV21-1; CDR3 DNA: TGTGCCAGCAGCAAGACTAGCAGGTACGAGCGGTACTTC; CDR3 protein: CASSKTSRYERYF
clone size: few; J gene: TRBJ1-2; D gene: TRBD1; V gene: TRBV11-2; CDR3 DNA: TGTGCCAGCAGCCAGACAGGGGTTCGGTATGGCTACACCTTC; CDR3 protein: CASSQTGVRYGYTF
clone size: NA; J gene: TRBJ2-3; D gene: TRBD2; V gene: TRBV24-1; CDR3 DNA: TGTGCCACCAGTGACTCGGGAGGAGATACGCAGTATTTT; CDR3 protein: CATSDSGGDTQYF
clone size: NA; J gene: TRBJ2-7; D gene: NA; V gene: TRBV27; CDR3 DNA: TGTGCCAGCATGGTCAGCCAATCCTACAATGAGCAGTACTTC; CDR3 protein: CASMVSQSYNEQYF
clone size: few; J gene: TRBJ2-7; D gene: NA; V gene: TRBV6-6; CDR3 DNA: TGTGCCAGCAGTTCCGCGACAGTGTCCTACGAGCAGTACTTC; CDR3 protein: CASSSATVSYEQYF
clone size: NA; J gene: TRBJ1-2; D gene: TRBD1; V gene: TRBV29-1; CDR3 DNA: TGCAGCGTGGTTACCTGGGACAGGGGGCAGAATGGCTACACCTTC; CDR3 protein: CSVVTWDRGQNGYTF
clone size: NA; J gene: TRBJ2-1; D gene: TRBD2; V gene: TRBV27; CDR3 DNA: TGTGCCAGCAGTTTGCTAGCGGGGGGGAACAATGATCAGTTCTTC; CDR3 protein: CASSLLAGGNNDQFF
clone size: NA; J gene: TRBJ2-1; D gene: NA; V gene: TRBV6-6; CDR3 DNA: TGTGCCAGCAGTTACGTAGGGGATGAGCAGTTCTTC; CDR3 protein: CASSYVGDEQFF
clone size: few; J gene: TRBJ2-1; D gene: TRBD1; V gene: TRBV10-3; CDR3 DNA: TGTGCCATCAGAGGGACAGGGTGGCAGCAGGAGCAGTTCTTC; CDR3 protein: CAIRGTGWQQEQFF
clone size: once; J gene: TRBJ2-5; D gene: NA; V gene: TRBV20-1; CDR3 DNA: TGCAGTGCTAGTGGGGGGCCTGGAGCGGAACACCAAGAGACCCAGTACTTC; CDR3 protein: CSASGGPGAEHQETQYF
clone size: few; J gene: TRBJ2-5; D gene: NA; V gene: TRBV7-8; CDR3 DNA: TGTGCCAGCAGCTTAGGTCTAGTGCAAGAGACCCAGTACTTC; CDR3 protein: CASSLGLVQETQYF
clone size: NA; J gene: TRBJ2-4; D gene: TRBD2; V gene: TRBV20-1; CDR3 DNA: TGCAGTGCTGGTCCCGGGACTAGCTTGGGAAACATTCAGTACTTC; CDR3 protein: CSAGPGTSLGNIQYF
clone size: NA; J gene: TRBJ2-4; D gene: NA; V gene: TRBV29-1; CDR3 DNA: TGCAGCGCTGGGGACCCTGAGGCCAAAAACATTCAGTACTTC; CDR3 protein: CSAGDPEAKNIQYF
clone size: NA; J gene: TRBJ1-1; D gene: NA; V gene: TRBV20-1; CDR3 DNA: TGCAGTGCTAGGCCTCGGACGGGAAGAACTGAAGCTTTCTTT; CDR3 protein: CSARPRTGRTEAFF
clone size: once; J gene: TRBJ2-3; D gene: TRBD1; V gene: TRBV12-3/TRBV12-4; CDR3 DNA: TGTGCCAGCAGTCCGGCCTGGACAGGGGGAATGGGAGATACGCAGTATTTT; CDR3 protein: CASSPAWTGGMGDTQYF
clone size: NA; J gene: TRBJ2-1; D gene: NA; V gene: TRBV11-1; CDR3 DNA: TGTGCCAGCAGCTACGCCAGGGGATTCTACAATGAGCAGTTCTTC; CDR3 protein: CASSYARGFYNEQFF
clone size: NA; J gene: TRBJ1-2; D gene: NA; V gene: TRBV7-6; CDR3 DNA: TGTGCCAGCAGCCCCAGTGGGGCCCCTCGACCTTGTGGCTACACCTTC; CDR3 protein: CASSPSGAPRPCGYTF
clone size: NA; J gene: TRBJ1-1; D gene: NA; V gene: TRBV29-1; CDR3 DNA: TGCAGCGTCTCACAGATGATGAACACGGAAGCTTTCTTT; CDR3 protein: CSVSQMMNTEAFF
clone size: NA; J gene: TRBJ2-7; D gene: NA; V gene: TRBV7-9; CDR3 DNA: TGTGCCAGCAGCTTAAGGCCGAACAATGAGCAGTACTTC; CDR3 protein: CASSLRPNNEQYF
clone size: NA; J gene: TRBJ1-6; D gene: NA; V gene: TRBV25-1; CDR3 DNA: TGTGCCAGCAGTGAAACAGCTATATTGCCCCTCCACTTT; CDR3 protein: CASSETAILPLHF
clone size: few; J gene: TRBJ2-3; D gene: TRBD2; V gene: TRBV6-1; CDR3 DNA: TGTGCCAGCGGACTAGTTCGGGCAGATACGCAGTATTTT; CDR3 protein: CASGLVRADTQYF
clone size: NA; J gene: TRBJ2-4; D gene: NA; V gene: TRBV28; CDR3 DNA: TGTGCCAGCAACACCAAAGGCACCTTAAACATTCAGTACTTC; CDR3 protein: CASNTKGTLNIQYF
clone size: few; J gene: TRBJ2-7; D gene: NA; V gene: TRBV7-8; CDR3 DNA: TGTGCCAGCAGCTTAGGTCCAGGGCCCTCTTACGAGCAGTACTTC; CDR3 protein: CASSLGPGPSYEQYF
clone size: NA; J gene: TRBJ2-3; D gene: NA; V gene: TRBV6-2/TRBV6-3; CDR3 DNA: TGTGCCAGCAGTCTCGGGGGTCGGACGAATACGCAGTATTTT; CDR3 protein: CASSLGGRTNTQYF
clone size: NA; J gene: TRBJ2-5; D gene: NA; V gene: TRBV6-5; CDR3 DNA: TGTGCCAGCAGTTACTCCTCACTCGGGAGCTTCCCTCCACAAGAGACCCAGTACTTC; CDR3 protein: CASSYSSLGSFPPQETQYF
clone size: NA; J gene: TRBJ2-5; D gene: NA; V gene: TRBV20-1; CDR3 DNA: TGCAGTGCTATGATAGCAGGGGCTACTCTCCAGCAGTACTTC; CDR3 protein: CSAMIAGATLQQYF
clone size: NA; J gene: TRBJ1-1; D gene: TRBD1; V gene: TRBV7-9; CDR3 DNA: TGTGCCAGCAGCCCTCGCGACAGGGGAGAATGGGACACTGAAGCTTTCTTT; CDR3 protein: CASSPRDRGEWDTEAFF
clone size: NA; J gene: TRBJ1-5; D gene: NA; V gene: TRBV15; CDR3 DNA: TGTACCACCAGCAGATCTGGAGGCGATCAGCCCCAGCATTTT; CDR3 protein: CTTSRSGGDQPQHF
clone size: once; J gene: TRBJ2-7; D gene: NA; V gene: TRBV5-1; CDR3 DNA: TGCGCCAGCAGAGGGTCCTGGGATGACGAGCAGTACTTC; CDR3 protein: CASRGSWDDEQYF
clone size: NA; J gene: TRBJ2-5; D gene: TRBD1; V gene: TRBV20-1; CDR3 DNA: TGCAGTGCTTTCTCCGGGACAGAAGAGACCCAGTACTTC; CDR3 protein: CSAFSGTEETQYF
clone size: NA; J gene: TRBJ2-3; D gene: NA; V gene: TRBV28; CDR3 DNA: TGTGCCACCCAGGGTCCAGATACGCAGTATTTT; CDR3 protein: CATQGPDTQYF